This T cell receptor (beta chain) came from a study of cytomegalovirus exposure and HLA in healthy donors. Study-wide findings and caveats: Accurate prediction of HLA-A and HLA-B alleles (for most subjects) was reportedly achieved from TCR beta sequences. Per a later analysis, HLA-associated TCR beta chains showed more clonal expansion than other, equally common TCR beta chains.

It was with 60 Vbeta and 13 Jbeta primers that the PCR ran. The repertoire was sequenced with immunoSEQ multiplex PCR; TCRdb's copy has only in-frame clones and lacks some. The table records 150,000 to 200,000 clones, roughly 74% of them present only once. Turning to this clone: What it binds is not known.

CDR3 length equals 14 residues. The germline CDR1 and CDR2 sequences are PRHDT and FYEKMQ (reference sequence). The J segment lost 7 bases and the V segment lost 5 bases, leaving 4 bases of the junction unmatched. Material for sequencing was PBMCs. V usage is TRBV13 and J usage is TRBJ1-6; 8 bases are a match to TRBD1. The source of this sequence is a woman in her twenties or thirties in good health and CMV-seropositive. CDR3 nucleotides: TGTGCCAGCAGCCTGGGACAGGCCAATTCACCCCTCCACTTT. It specifies CASSLGQANSPLHF.